This TCR beta chain comes out of a study of blood T cells in healthy people across ages. Sample-barcoded 5' priming and a J-beta primer mix drove a second PCR of roughly 6 to 12 cycles. TCRdb re-analysed the 5' RACE reads in MiXCR, keeping a single row per CDR3 protein. The sample holds 590,000 or so distinct CDR3 sequences; approximately 30% are singletons and the top ten take 15% to 17%. The germline V gene encodes CDR1 LGHDT and CDR2 YNNKEL (reference sequence). The trim removed 0 bases at V and 7 bases at J, leaving 11 bases unmatched. This CDR3 comprises 17 residues. The sequence derives from a woman over 75 in good health. Sample: blood. The chain links TRBV3-1 to TRBJ2-2, with TRBD2 identical over 7 bases. Here the CDR3 reads CASSQERGAGSYGELFF. CDR3 DNA: TGTGCCAGCAGCCAAGAGCGGGGAGCGGGGTCTTACGGGGAGCTGTTTTTT.